The T cell receptor beta chain described here comes from a study of T cells after yellow fever vaccination (dated by TCRdb to between 2018 and 2021). Background for the entire study: The SMART-Seq v4 Ultra Low Input RNA kit was used to prepare libraries from fractions with low cell numbers. Two healthy male donors, one aged 18 to 30 and one aged 30 to 40 years, made up the cohort. Blood was drawn at multiple timepoints before and after primary and secondary immunization, with bulk PBMC replicates and cell subsets isolated. Bulk TCR alpha and beta repertoires were sequenced longitudinally to track T-cell clones before and after primary and booster YFV17D yellow fever vaccination.

TCR cDNA was synthesized by 5'RACE template switching, through which a universal primer site and unique molecular identifiers were introduced. Priming of cDNA synthesis was performed from both the TCR alpha and TCR beta constant segments. Two PCR steps were used to amplify libraries, with sample barcodes and sequencing adapters being added in the second step. Sequencing of libraries was done on Illumina HiSeq 2500 (2x100 bp) or NovaSeq (2x150 bp). The paper's processing steps were these. Reads were demultiplexed and collapsed into UMI consensus sequences with MIGEC, and V(D)J alignment was performed with MiXCR. Clonotypes responding to the vaccine were identified with edgeR on replicate PBMC samples, with the criteria of FDR below 0.01 and a log2 fold change above 5 up to day 15. CD4 or CD8 identity was assigned to each bulk clonotype according to whether the clonotype was present at higher abundance in the sequenced CD4 repertoire or the sequenced CD8 repertoire. Clonotypes enriched at least 10-fold in dextramer-positive over dextramer-negative fractions were defined as NS4B-specific, and CD4-biased clonotypes were excluded. Through fastp at Q25 and MiXCR, TCRdb rebuilt clones from the public reads, retaining in-frame beta chains. Each CDR3 protein appears once, grouped with its most common genes and DNA. Here the V and J calls rest on TCRdb's processing, not on the authors' analysis. Recorded for this sample are about 85,000 distinct CDR3 sequences; more than 10% of them occurred a single time. The top ten clones comprise just under 25% of the sample.

Trimming costs V 1 base and J 8 bases, and their ends lie 6 bases apart. CDR1 is given as SEHNR and CDR2 as FQNEAQ, both from the germline V gene (reference sequence). There are 12 amino acids in the CDR3, from cysteine to phenylalanine inclusive. The DNA shown is the 36-base CDR3, in frame from base 1. Reading the label with the study, this specimen's treatment or condition is: live attenuated yellow fever vaccine strain. A standard Ficoll-Paque protocol was used to isolate PBMCs from peripheral blood. With anti-CD3 and anti-CD8 staining plus a dextramer loaded with the yellow fever NS4B epitope peptide, the researchers sorted epitope-specific CD8 T cells. RNA was extracted with TriZol from bulk PBMCs, CD4 and CD8 fractions, and dextramer-positive and dextramer-negative fractions. Points the paper makes about the study in general: Most clones expanded after primary vaccination (around 96% of CD4 and 88% of CD8) were re-detected after the booster, suggesting that broad memory maintenance occurred. Because the study included only a couple of donors, the extent to which the findings can be generalized is limited. Compared with the primary T-cell response, the secondary T-cell response was faster but weaker, reaching its peak on day 5 rather than on day 15. A small fraction of clonotypes appeared in both the CD4 and CD8 compartments, likely as a result of convergent recombination. Computational filtering was needed because FACS-sorted repertoires could contain abundant contaminating clonotypes from the bulk population.

A note on this clonotype: It has no much larger one-base neighbor in the sample; base qualities were not kept.

The source was CD8+ T cells not binding an NS4B(214-222) dextramer, sorted from PBMCs, collected 21 days after the first yellow fever vaccination. The cell subset or site label of this sample denotes: NS4B epitope dextramer-negative CD8 T cells. This sequence originates from a man aged 18 to 30 who received the YFV17D yellow fever vaccine. The chain couples TRBV7-9 to TRBJ2-4; TRBD2 is a weak D gene call, 5 bases matching. The DNA reads as follows: TGTGCCAGCAGCTTAGGGGGAGACATTCAGTACTTC. It specifies CASSLGGDIQYF.